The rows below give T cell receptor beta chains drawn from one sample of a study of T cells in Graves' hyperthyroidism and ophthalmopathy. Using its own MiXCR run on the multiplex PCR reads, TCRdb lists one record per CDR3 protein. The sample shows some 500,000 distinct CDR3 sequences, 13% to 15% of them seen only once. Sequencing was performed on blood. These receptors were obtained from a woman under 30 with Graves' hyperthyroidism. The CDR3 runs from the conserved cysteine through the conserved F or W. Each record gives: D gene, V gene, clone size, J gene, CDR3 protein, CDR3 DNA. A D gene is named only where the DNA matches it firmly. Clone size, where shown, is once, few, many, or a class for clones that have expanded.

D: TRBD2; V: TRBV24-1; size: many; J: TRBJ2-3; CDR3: CATSTSAGGTDTQYF; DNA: TGTGCCACCAGTACCTCTGCGGGAGGCACAGATACGCAGTATTTT
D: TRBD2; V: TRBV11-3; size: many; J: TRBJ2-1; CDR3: CASSFLAGRNRRQFF; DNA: TGTGCCAGCAGCTTTCTAGCGGGAAGGAATAGACGGCAGTTCTTC
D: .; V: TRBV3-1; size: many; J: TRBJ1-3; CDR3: CASRVYSGNTIYF; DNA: TGTGCCAGCAGGGTCTACTCTGGAAACACCATATATTTT
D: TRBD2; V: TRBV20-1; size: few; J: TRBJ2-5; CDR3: CSALRLAGVETQCF; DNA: TGCAGTGCTTTACGACTAGCGGGAGTCGAGACCCAGTGCTTC
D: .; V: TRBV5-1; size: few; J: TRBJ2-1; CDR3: CASSLSPLGLILNEQFF; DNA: TGCGCCAGCAGCTTGTCTCCGTTGGGACTGATCCTTAATGAGCAGTTCTTC
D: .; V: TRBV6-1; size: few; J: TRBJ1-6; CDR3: CASRTQGSESPLHF; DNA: TGTGCCAGCCGAACTCAGGGGAGTGAATCACCCCTCCACTTT
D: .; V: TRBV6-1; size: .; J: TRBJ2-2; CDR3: CASKSREISGELFF; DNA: TGTGCCAGCAAGAGCAGGGAGATTAGCGGGGAGCTGTTTTTT
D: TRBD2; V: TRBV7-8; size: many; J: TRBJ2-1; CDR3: CASSLAGLAGVREQFF; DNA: TGTGCCAGCAGCTTAGCGGGACTAGCGGGAGTCAGGGAGCAGTTCTTC
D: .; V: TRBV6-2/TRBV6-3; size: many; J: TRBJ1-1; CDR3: CASTWRGWDTEAFF; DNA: TGTGCCAGCACCTGGCGGGGATGGGACACTGAAGCTTTCTTT
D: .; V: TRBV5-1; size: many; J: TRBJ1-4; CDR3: CASSLVGTSNEKLFF; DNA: TGCGCCAGCAGCTTGGTCGGGACCTCTAATGAAAAACTGTTTTTT
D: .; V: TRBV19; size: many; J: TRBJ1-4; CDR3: CASSTYRADNEKLFF; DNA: TGTGCCAGTAGTACCTACAGGGCGGATAATGAAAAACTGTTTTTT
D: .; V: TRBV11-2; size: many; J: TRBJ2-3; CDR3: CASSQPSTDTQYF; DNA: TGTGCCAGCAGCCAACCTAGCACAGATACGCAGTATTTT
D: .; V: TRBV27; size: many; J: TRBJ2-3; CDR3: CASSHTRSTDTQYF; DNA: TGTGCCAGCAGTCACACCCGAAGCACAGATACGCAGTATTTT
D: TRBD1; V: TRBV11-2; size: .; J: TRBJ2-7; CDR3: CASRNYRGEVNEQYF; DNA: TGTGCCAGCAGAAATTACAGGGGTGAGGTCAATGAGCAGTACTTC
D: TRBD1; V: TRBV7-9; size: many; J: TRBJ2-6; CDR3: CASSQQLRSPDRGSGANVLTF; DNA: TGTGCCAGCAGCCAGCAGCTTAGGAGCCCGGACAGGGGAAGTGGGGCCAACGTCCTGACTTTC
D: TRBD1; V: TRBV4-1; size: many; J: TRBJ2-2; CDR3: CASSQAGGQSNTGELFF; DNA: TGCGCCAGCAGCCAAGCAGGGGGACAATCGAACACCGGGGAGCTGTTTTTT
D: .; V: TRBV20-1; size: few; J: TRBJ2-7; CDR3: CSARDWLLEQYF; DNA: TGCAGTGCTAGAGACTGGCTCCTCGAGCAGTACTTC
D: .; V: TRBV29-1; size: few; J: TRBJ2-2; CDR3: CSVGPTGTGELFF; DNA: TGCAGCGTTGGCCCCACGGGCACCGGGGAGCTGTTTTTT
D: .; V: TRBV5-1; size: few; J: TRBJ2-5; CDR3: CASSPPPGVETQYF; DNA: TGCGCCAGCAGCCCCCCACCAGGGGTGGAGACCCAGTACTTC
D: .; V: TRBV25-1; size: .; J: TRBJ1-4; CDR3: CASSSVQLLTNEKLFF; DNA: TGTGCCAGCAGTTCAGTACAGCTTTTAACTAATGAAAAACTGTTTTTT
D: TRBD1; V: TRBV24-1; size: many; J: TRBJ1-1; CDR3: CATSDLGGTGVFF; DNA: TGTGCCACCAGTGATTTGGGCGGGACAGGGGTTTTCTTT
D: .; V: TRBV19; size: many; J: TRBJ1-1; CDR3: CASTEGVRTEAFF; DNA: TGTGCCAGTACCGAAGGGGTAAGGACTGAAGCTTTCTTT
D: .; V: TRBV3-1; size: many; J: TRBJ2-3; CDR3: CASSQVRDTQYF; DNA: TGTGCCAGCAGCCAGGTGAGAGATACGCAGTATTTT
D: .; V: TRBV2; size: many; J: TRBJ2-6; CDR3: CASSDEANVLTF; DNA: TGTGCCAGCAGTGATGAGGCCAACGTCCTGACTTTC
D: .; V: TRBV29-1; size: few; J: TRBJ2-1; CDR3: CSVDRSLEEQFF; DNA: TGCAGCGTTGACAGGAGTCTTGAAGAGCAGTTCTTC
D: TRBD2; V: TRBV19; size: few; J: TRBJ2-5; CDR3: CASSMLAGGPQETQYF; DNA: TGTGCCAGTAGTATGCTAGCGGGAGGGCCTCAAGAGACCCAGTACTTC
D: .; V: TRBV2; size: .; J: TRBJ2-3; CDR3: CASRSLADTQYF; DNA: TGTGCCAGCAGGTCACTCGCAGATACGCAGTATTTT
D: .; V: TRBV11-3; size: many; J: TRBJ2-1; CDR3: CASSLAPLGRREYNEQFF; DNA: TGTGCCAGCAGCTTAGCCCCACTCGGCCGGAGAGAATACAATGAGCAGTTCTTC
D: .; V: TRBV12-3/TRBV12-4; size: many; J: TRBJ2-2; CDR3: CASSSASRGTGELFF; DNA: TGTGCCAGCAGTTCTGCTAGTAGAGGCACCGGGGAGCTGTTTTTT
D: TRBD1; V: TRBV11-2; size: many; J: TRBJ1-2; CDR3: CASSLVGGGNGYTF; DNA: TGTGCCAGCAGCTTAGTAGGGGGCGGGAATGGCTACACCTTC
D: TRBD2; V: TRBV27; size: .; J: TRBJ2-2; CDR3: CASSTPGLAGGGELFF; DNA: TGTGCCAGCAGTACCCCGGGACTAGCGGGAGGTGGGGAGCTGTTTTTT
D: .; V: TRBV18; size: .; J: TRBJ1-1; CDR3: CASSRNQEDTEAFF; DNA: TGTGCCAGCTCACGGAATCAGGAAGACACTGAAGCTTTCTTT
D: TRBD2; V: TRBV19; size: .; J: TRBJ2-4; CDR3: CASSIREGQNIQYF; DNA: TGTGCCAGTAGTATCCGGGAGGGCCAAAACATTCAGTACTTC
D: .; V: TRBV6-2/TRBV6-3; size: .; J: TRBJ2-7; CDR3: CASSYSKRTRNYEQYF; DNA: TGTGCCAGCAGTTACTCGAAGAGGACCAGGAACTACGAGCAGTACTTC
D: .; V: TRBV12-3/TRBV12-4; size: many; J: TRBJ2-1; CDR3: CASSFRGYSYNEQFF; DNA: TGTGCCAGCAGTTTTAGGGGCTACTCCTACAATGAGCAGTTCTTC
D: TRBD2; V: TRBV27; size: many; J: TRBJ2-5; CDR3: CASSPTREGQYF; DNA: TGTGCCAGCAGCCCTACGCGGGAGGGCCAGTACTTC
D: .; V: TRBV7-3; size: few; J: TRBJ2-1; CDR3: CASSLNGQAHYNEQFF; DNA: TGTGCCAGCAGCTTAAACGGGCAGGCCCACTACAATGAGCAGTTCTTC
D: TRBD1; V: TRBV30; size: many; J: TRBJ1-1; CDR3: CAWSAGGSGTEAFF; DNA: TGTGCCTGGAGTGCAGGGGGCAGTGGCACTGAAGCTTTCTTT
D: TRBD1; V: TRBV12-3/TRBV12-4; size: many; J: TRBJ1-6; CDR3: CASSRQGSSPLHF; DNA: TGTGCCAGCAGCCGACAGGGGAGTTCACCCCTCCACTTT
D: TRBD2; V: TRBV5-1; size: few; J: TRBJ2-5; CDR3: CASSSTSGSSETQYF; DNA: TGCGCCAGCAGCTCTACTAGCGGGTCCTCGGAGACCCAGTACTTC
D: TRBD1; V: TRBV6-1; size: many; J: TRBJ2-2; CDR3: CASSTGTATGELFF; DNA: TGTGCCAGCAGCACCGGGACAGCGACCGGGGAGCTGTTTTTT
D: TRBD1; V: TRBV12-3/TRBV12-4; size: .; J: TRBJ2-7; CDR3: CASRTGQGQQYF; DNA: TGTGCCAGCAGAACCGGACAGGGCCAGCAGTACTTC
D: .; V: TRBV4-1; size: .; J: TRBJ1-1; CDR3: CASSLSQGNTEAFF; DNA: TGCGCCAGCAGCCTCAGCCAGGGGAACACTGAAGCTTTCTTT
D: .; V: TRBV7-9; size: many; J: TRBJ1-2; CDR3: CASIPVGQGPYGYTF; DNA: TGTGCCAGCATCCCTGTTGGGCAGGGACCCTATGGCTACACCTTC
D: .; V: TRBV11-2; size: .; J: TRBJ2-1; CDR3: CASSRRGSPYNEQFF; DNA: TGTGCCAGCAGCAGGCGCGGATCCCCCTACAATGAGCAGTTCTTC
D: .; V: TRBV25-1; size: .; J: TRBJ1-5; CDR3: CASSESLGPQHF; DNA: TGTGCCAGCAGTGAATCCCTGGGGCCCCAGCATTTT
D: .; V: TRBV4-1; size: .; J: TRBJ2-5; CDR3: CASSQERGGETQYF; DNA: TGCGCCAGCAGCCAAGAGAGGGGTGGGGAGACCCAGTACTTC
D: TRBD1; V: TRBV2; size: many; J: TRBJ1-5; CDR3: CASKSFGTGGNQPQHF; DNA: TGTGCCAGCAAATCCTTTGGGACAGGGGGTAATCAGCCCCAGCATTTT
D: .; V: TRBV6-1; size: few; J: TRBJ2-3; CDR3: CPSNRMAVTDTQYF; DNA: TGTCCCAGCAATAGAATGGCGGTCACAGATACGCAGTATTTT
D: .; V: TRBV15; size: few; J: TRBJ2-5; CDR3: CATATSRETQYF; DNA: TGTGCCACCGCGACTAGTAGAGAGACCCAGTACTTC
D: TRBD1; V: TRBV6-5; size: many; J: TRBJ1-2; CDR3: CASSYRDRDNYGYTF; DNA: TGTGCCAGCAGCTACCGGGACAGGGATAACTATGGCTACACCTTC
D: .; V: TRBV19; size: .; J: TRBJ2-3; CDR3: CASGQRRQSGQYF; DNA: TGTGCCAGTGGGCAGCGTCGCCAAAGTGGGCAGTATTTT